Below, 2 T cell receptor beta chains from the same sample are listed, as sequenced in a study of blood T cell repertoires in COVID-19. Assay: immunoSEQ multiplex PCR; the TCRdb copy retains only in-frame clones and omits some. The table shows about 140,000 clones, with about 80% occurring only once. Sequenced material: peripheral blood. These receptors were obtained from a man in his 70s who had recovered from COVID-19.

J is TRBJ1-6 and V is TRBV7-9, with 7 bases matching TRBD1. The CDR3 is 13 residues long. CDR1 is SEHNR, CDR2 FQNEAQ, per germline (reference sequence). V lost 5 bases, J lost 14 bases, and 9 bases stayed unmatched. CDR3 amino acids: CASSAGTAPTLHF. CDR3 sequence (DNA): TGTGCCAGCAGCGCAGGGACAGCCCCCACCCTCCACTTT.

CDR3 coding DNA: TGTGCCAGTAGAGAGGACAAGAACACTGAAGCTTTCTTT. Translating it yields CASREDKNTEAFF. The chain links TRBV19 to TRBJ1-1; D possibly corresponds to TRBD1 (5 bases). This CDR3 comprises 13 residues. CDR1 is LNHDA, CDR2 SQIVND, per germline (reference sequence). Deletions cut 6 bases from V and 1 base from J, with 9 bases between.